This TCR beta chain was captured in a study of blood T cell repertoires in COVID-19. Across the study: Sources were T cells, B-cell-depleted T cells, or PBMCs; the material itself was cDNA or gDNA.

CDR1 is SNHLY and CDR2 is FYNNEI in the germline V gene. Between the trimmed V and J ends, which lost 3 bases and 4 bases, there was a span of 9 bases. The CDR3 covers 13 residues. In the source study's methods: The assay estimated nucleated cells by amplifying reference gene primers. Generated by immunoSEQ multiplex PCR, the TCRdb table keeps only in-frame clones and is missing some. V and J calls and clone size are copied from that table; D and trimming were computed from the DNA. The top ten hold around 0.96% of the sample, which has approximately 300,000 clones, nearly 90% seen once. This clone was observed once. Those enrolled in Seattle joined during active infection and were followed longitudinally afterward.

The specimen was peripheral blood. The clonotype was recovered from a woman between 40 and 50 years old with COVID-19, enrolled during active disease. The chain couples TRBV2 to TRBJ2-5; maybe TRBD2 (5 bases). The CDR3 DNA follows: TGTGCCAGCAGTGACTATGGGAGAGAGACCCAGTACTTC. Amino acids: CASSDYGRETQYF.